This record looks at one T cell receptor (beta chain) sequence and its context. This sample stems from a study of cytomegalovirus exposure and HLA in healthy donors. The CDR3 is made up of 13 amino acids. Germline V gene lookup returns CDR1 SGHDN and CDR2 FVKESK. Trimming took 0 bases from V and 7 from J, leaving 10 bases between them. PCR was performed using 60 Vbeta and 13 Jbeta primers. This table comes from immunoSEQ multiplex PCR, and its TCRdb copy is limited to in-frame clones, with some not included. The data show more than 110,000 clones, over 75% seen once. The sequence was obtained from a man between 50 and 59 years old in good health and CMV-seronegative. The sequencing sample was made of PBMCs. The rearrangement links TRBV14 to TRBJ2-7; D gene uncertain. The CDR3 protein is CASSQEESGEQYF. The CDR3 bases are TGTGCCAGCAGCCAAGAAGAGAGTGGTGAGCAGTACTTC.